This T cell receptor beta chain was documented in a study of T-cell memory formation after mild COVID-19. TCR alpha and TCR beta cDNA libraries carrying sample barcodes and UMIs came from 5'RACE with constant-segment primers. TCRdb re-analysed the 5' RACE reads in MiXCR, keeping a single row per CDR3 protein. Counted here are approximately 570,000 distinct CDR3 sequences, over 15% occurring once; the ten biggest clones make up 9.5% to 15%. CDR3 length: 12 amino acids. Per the germline V gene, CDR1 is DFQATT and CDR2 is SNEGSKA (reference sequence). This clonotype was picked up a small number of times. Its antigen is currently unknown. The junction and the germline gene differ at one end; a read error may be behind it. The study's findings and limits: Shrinking CD4+ clones resided mostly in CM and EM, and CD8+ ones in EMRA. Later expanders leaned CD4+, whereas clones that contracted between day 15 and 85 were balanced CD4/CD8. The finding that pre-infection memory included some responding clones suggested that cross-reactive memory joined.

The source material was PBMCs or a T cell subset sorted from them (not recorded which). The V and J genes are TRBV20-1 and TRBJ1-1; maybe TRBD1 (5 bases). This clonotype originated in an adult woman who had mild COVID-19 (a few samples of this study predate the infection). Cell type and time point are not known. The CDR3 sequence is CSPRGLGTEAFF. The CDR3 DNA reads as TGCAGTCCTAGGGGTTTGGGGACTGAAGCTTTCTTT.